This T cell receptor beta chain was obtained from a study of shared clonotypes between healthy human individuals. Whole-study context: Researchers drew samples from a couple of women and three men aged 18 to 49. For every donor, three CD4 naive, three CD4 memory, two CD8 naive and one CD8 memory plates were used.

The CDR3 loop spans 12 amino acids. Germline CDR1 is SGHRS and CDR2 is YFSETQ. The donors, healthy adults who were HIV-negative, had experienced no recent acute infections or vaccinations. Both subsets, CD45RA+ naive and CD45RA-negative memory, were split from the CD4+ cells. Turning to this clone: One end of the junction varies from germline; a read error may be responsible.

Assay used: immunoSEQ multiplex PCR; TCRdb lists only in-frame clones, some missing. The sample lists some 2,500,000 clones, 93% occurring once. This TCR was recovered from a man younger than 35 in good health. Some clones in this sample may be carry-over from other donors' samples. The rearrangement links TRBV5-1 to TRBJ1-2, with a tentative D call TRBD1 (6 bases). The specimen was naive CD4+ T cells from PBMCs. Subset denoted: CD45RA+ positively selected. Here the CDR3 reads CASSMGDTRLVF. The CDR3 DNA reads TGCGCCAGCAGCATGGGGGACACGAGACTCGTCTTC.